What follows describes a single T cell receptor beta chain. Its antigen is not identified. The sample comes from a study of response to subunit inactivated influenza vaccine. Study observations and caveats: With each seasonal influenza vaccination, the authors suggested, few new T cells are recruited.

This CDR3 has 16 amino acids. Per germline, CDR1 LGHNA and CDR2 YSLEER. The trim removed 3 bases at V and 1 base at J, leaving 5 bases unmatched. TCRdb reprocessed the RT-PCR reads with MiXCR, giving one entry per CDR3 protein. The sample holds around 750,000 distinct CDR3 sequences, 21% seen once. The TCR sequence derives from a man aged 50-59 years who received an inactivated influenza vaccine. The chain joins TRBV4-3 to TRBJ2-3, with TRBD1 identical over 9 bases. Sequencing was performed on PBMCs from blood, taken roughly 5 days after vaccination. In nucleotides, the CDR3 is TGCGCCAGCAGCCAGACGGGACAGGGCGGCACAGATACGCAGTATTTT. Amino acid sequence: CASSQTGQGGTDTQYF.